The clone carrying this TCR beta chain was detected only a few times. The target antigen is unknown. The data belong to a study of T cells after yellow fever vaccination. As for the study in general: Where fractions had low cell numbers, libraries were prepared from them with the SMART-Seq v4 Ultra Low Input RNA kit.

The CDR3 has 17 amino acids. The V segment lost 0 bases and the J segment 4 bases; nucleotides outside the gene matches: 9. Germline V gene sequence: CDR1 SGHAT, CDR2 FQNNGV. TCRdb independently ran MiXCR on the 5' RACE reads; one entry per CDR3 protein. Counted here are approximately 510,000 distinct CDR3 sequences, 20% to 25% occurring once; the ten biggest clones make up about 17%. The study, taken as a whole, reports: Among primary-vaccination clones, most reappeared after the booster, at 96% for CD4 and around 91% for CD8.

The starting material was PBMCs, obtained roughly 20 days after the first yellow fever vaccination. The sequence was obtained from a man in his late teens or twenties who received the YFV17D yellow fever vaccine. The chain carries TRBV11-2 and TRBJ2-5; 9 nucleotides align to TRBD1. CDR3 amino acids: CASSLDTGTGRGETQYF. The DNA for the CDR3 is TGTGCCAGCAGCTTAGATACCGGGACAGGGCGTGGAGAGACCCAGTACTTC.